The 12 T cell receptor beta chains below come from one sample, sequenced in a study of beta chain features in type 1 diabetes. Study-wide results and limits: TCRB CDR3s were moderately but significantly shorter in Type 1 diabetes patients in all four CD4+ subsets.

For these receptors, no antigen is known. Expressed TCRB transcripts were sequenced because the isolated RNA had all been reverse transcribed beforehand. Clones were read by immunoSEQ multiplex PCR, and TCRdb kept only the in-frame ones, dropping some. The sample carries some 660,000 clones, around 15% recorded once. Sequencing was done on a sample of naive CD4+ T cells from blood. The receptors originated from a man aged 18 to 29 with type 1 diabetes.

As for this clone: Other DNA sequences within the sample encode an identical CDR3. The V gene is TRBV18, the J gene TRBJ2-1, with 7 positions matching TRBD1. Trimming at V came to 3 bases and at J to 5 bases, leaving 1 base not matched to a gene. This CDR3 is built from 13 residues. Looked up from germline, CDR1 is KGHSH and CDR2 is LQKENI. As DNA, the CDR3 is TGTGCCAGCTCACCTGGGACAGACAATGAGCAGTTCTTC. Translation gives CASSPGTDNEQFF.

This clone was seen a few times. This chain uses TRBV10-3 with TRBJ2-1; 7 bases are a match to TRBD2. The CDR3 covers 13 residues. After removal of 8 bases from V and 2 bases from J, the junction contained 3 bases not matched to a gene. Germline values: CDR1 ENHRY, CDR2 SYGVKD. The CDR3 is CAIGRAPYNEQFF. The CDR3 DNA reads as TGTGCCATCGGGAGGGCCCCCTACAATGAGCAGTTCTTC.

J is TRBJ2-7 and V is TRBV18; TRBD1 or TRBD2 may be the D gene (5 bases each). Germline CDR1 is KGHSH and CDR2 is LQKENI. V dropped 3 bases and J dropped 6 bases, with 12 bases sitting between them. The CDR3 spans 13 residues. The CDR3 sequence: CASSPGSGPEQYF. CDR3 nucleotide sequence: TGTGCCAGCTCACCGGGTTCGGGGCCCGAGCAGTACTTC.

In this sample, this clone turned up a few times. The gene calls are TRBV7-2 and TRBJ2-7; no reliable D call. Germline V lookup: CDR1 SGHTA, CDR2 FQGNSA. The CDR3 loop spans 16 amino acids. V lost 2 bases and J 2 bases, leaving 16 bases between the germline ends. CDR3 loop: CASSLWPLRPTYEQYF. The CDR3 bases are TGTGCCAGCAGCTTATGGCCGCTGCGACCTACCTACGAGCAGTACTTC.

This clone occurred a few times. This chain joins TRBV28 and TRBJ2-7; 13 nucleotides line up with TRBD2. There are 17 residues in the CDR3. With 5 bases clipped from V and 2 bases from J, the junction kept 9 bases outside the gene matches. Germline V lookup: CDR1 MDHEN, CDR2 SYDVKM. CDR3 protein: CASSPPRTSGRAYEQYF. For the CDR3, the DNA is TGTGCCAGCAGTCCACCGCGGACTAGCGGGAGAGCCTACGAGCAGTACTTC.

This clone has a handful of counts. The chain joins TRBV27 to TRBJ2-5, with D possibly matching TRBD1 (6 bases). The V end lost 4 bases, the J end lost 10 bases, and 13 bases lay between the germline ends. The CDR3 loop spans 12 amino acids. Germline CDR1 reads MNHEY; CDR2 reads SMNVEV (reference sequence). DNA of the CDR3: TGTGCCAGCAGTTCCTTACGGGACATCCAGTACTTC. Amino acids: CASSSLRDIQYF.

The V and J genes are TRBV5-1 and TRBJ1-1; 8 nucleotides align to TRBD1. The CDR3 sequence is 15 residues long. V lost 4 bases to trimming and J lost 3 bases; unmatched junction nucleotides: 8. The V gene's germline CDR1 is SGHRS and CDR2 YFSETQ. The CDR3 is CASSVRQGMDTEAFF. The DNA of the CDR3 is TGCGCCAGCAGCGTTCGACAGGGGATGGACACTGAAGCTTTCTTT.

The chain uses TRBV7-6 and TRBJ2-7; D assignment may be TRBD1 or TRBD2 (5 bases each). The CDR3 totals 11 residues. The V end lost 7 bases, the J end lost 6 bases, and 10 bases lay between the germline ends. Germline assignment: CDR1 SGHVS and CDR2 FNYEAQ. CDR3 region: CASTSGREQYF. The CDR3 DNA sequence: TGTGCCAGCACCTCGGGGCGCGAGCAGTACTTC.

This clone was detected a few times. The chain links TRBV5-4 to TRBJ2-1; 7 bases map to TRBD2. Germline CDR1 reads SGHNT; CDR2 reads YYREEE (reference sequence). V lost 4 bases to trimming and J lost 0 bases; unmatched junction nucleotides: 7. The CDR3 is 16 amino acids. CDR3 region: CASSPGGASSYNEQFF. CDR3 DNA sequence: TGTGCCAGCAGCCCGGGAGGCGCCAGCTCCTACAATGAGCAGTTCTTC.

The chain employs TRBV27 and TRBJ2-5; D is possibly TRBD1 (5 bases). The CDR3 runs 16 residues. The V end was cut by 4 bases, the J end by 5 bases, with 20 bases between. The germline V gene has CDR1 MNHEY and CDR2 SMNVEV (reference sequence). Here the CDR3 DNA reads TGTGCCAGCAGTTACAAACCGAGCAGGGCGGTGGAGACCCAGTACTTC. Translating it yields CASSYKPSRAVETQYF.

The chain recombines TRBV5-1 with TRBJ2-7; D is unclear. The germline V gene has CDR1 SGHRS and CDR2 YFSETQ. Between the trimmed V and J ends, which lost 3 bases and 4 bases, there was a span of 5 bases. CDR3 length: 11 amino acids. The DNA for the CDR3 is TGCGCCAGCAGCTGGGAATACGAGCAGTACTTC. It codes for CASSWEYEQYF.

This clone was detected only a few times. The V and J genes are TRBV30 and TRBJ1-1, with 7 bases lining up with TRBD1. Trimming cost V 0 bases and J 1 base; bases outside gene matches: 5. CDR3 length: 15 residues. From germline, CDR1 is GTSNPN and CDR2 SVGIG (reference sequence). The CDR3 sequence: CAWSVRGTENTEAFF. In DNA, the CDR3 is TGTGCCTGGAGTGTACGGGGGACAGAGAACACTGAAGCTTTCTTT.